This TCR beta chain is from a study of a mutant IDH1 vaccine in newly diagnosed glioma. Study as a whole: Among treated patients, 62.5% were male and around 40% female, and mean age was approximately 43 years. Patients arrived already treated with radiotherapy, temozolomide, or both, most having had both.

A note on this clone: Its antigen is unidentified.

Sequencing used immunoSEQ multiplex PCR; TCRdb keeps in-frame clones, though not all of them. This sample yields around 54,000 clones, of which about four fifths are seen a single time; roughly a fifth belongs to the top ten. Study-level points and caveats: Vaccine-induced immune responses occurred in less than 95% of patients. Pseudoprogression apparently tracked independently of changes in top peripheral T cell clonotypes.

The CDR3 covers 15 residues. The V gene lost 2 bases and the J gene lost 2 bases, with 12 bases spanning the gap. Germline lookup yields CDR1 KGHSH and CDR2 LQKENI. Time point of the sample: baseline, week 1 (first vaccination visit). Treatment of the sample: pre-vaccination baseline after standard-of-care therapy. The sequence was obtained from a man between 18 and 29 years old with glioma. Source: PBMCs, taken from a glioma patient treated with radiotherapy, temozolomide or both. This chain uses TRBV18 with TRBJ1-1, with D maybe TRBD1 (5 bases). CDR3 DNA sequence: TGTGCCAGCTCACCAAGTGGCAGGGATAACACTGAAGCTTTCTTT. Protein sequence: CASSPSGRDNTEAFF. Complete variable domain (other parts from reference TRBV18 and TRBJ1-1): NAGVMQNPRHLVRRRGQEARLRCSPMKGHSHVYWYRQLPEEGLKFMVYLQKENIIDESGMPKERFSAEFPKEGPSILRIQQVVRGDSAAYFCASSPSGRDNTEAFFGQGTRLTVV.